The clone carrying this TCR beta chain has more than one count but fewer than ten. Its antigen is not identified. This sample was taken from a study of T-cell memory formation after mild COVID-19. TCRdb re-called the 5' RACE reads through MiXCR, storing one row per CDR3 protein. The data show a few hundred thousand distinct CDR3 sequences, with about a sixth seen just once and 20% to 25% held by the top ten. The CDR3 is 16 amino acids. Trimming cost V 2 bases and J 7 bases, with 15 bases left between them. Germline V gene data show CDR1 as MGHRA and CDR2 as YSYEKL. Study-wide findings and caveats: The study found contracting CD4+ clones mainly in CM and EM and contracting CD8+ clones in EMRA.

Sequencing was performed on PBMCs or a T cell subset sorted from them (not recorded which). The chain combines TRBV4-1 with TRBJ1-6; D is unclear. This clonotype was sampled from a man younger than 35 who had mild COVID-19 (a few samples of this study predate the infection). Cell type and time point are not known. Written as DNA, the CDR3 is TGCGCCAGCAGCCAATCGGGTAGCTCGAGAAATTCACCCCTCCACTTT. It encodes CASSQSGSSRNSPLHF.